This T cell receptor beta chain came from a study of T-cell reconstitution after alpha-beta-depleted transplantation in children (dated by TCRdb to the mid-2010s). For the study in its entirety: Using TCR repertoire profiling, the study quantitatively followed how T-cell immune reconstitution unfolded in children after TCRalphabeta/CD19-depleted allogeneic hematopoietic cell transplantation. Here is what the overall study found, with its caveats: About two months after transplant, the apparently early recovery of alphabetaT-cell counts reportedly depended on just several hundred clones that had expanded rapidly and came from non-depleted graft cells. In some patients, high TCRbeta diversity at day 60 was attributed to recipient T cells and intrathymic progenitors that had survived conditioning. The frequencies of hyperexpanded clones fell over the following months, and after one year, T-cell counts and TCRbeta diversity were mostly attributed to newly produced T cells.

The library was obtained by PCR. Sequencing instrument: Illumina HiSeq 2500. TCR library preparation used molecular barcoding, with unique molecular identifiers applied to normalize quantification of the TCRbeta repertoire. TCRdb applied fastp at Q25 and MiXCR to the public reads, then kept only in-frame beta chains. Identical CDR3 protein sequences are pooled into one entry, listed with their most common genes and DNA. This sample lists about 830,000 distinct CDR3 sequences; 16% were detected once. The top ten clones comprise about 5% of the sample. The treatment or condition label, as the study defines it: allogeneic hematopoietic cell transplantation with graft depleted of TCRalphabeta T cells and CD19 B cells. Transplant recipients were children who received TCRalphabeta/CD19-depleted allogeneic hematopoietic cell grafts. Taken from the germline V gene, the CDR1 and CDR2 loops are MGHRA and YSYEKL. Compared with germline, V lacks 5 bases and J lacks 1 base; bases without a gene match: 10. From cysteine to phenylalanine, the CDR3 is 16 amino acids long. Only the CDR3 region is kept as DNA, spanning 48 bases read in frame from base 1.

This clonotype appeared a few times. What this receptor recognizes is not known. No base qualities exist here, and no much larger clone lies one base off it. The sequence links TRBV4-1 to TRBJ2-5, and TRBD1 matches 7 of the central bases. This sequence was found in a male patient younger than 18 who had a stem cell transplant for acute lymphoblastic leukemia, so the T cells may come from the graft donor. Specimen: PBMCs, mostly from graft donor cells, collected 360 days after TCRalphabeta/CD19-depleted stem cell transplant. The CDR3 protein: CASSFIYRGTQETQYF. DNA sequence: TGCGCCAGCAGCTTTATATACAGGGGAACCCAAGAGACCCAGTACTTC.